Below, 24 T cell receptor beta chains from the same sample are listed, as sequenced in a study of T cells after yellow fever vaccination. TCRdb independently ran MiXCR on the 5' RACE reads; one entry per CDR3 protein. This table has approximately 550,000 distinct CDR3 sequences, around an eighth appearing once. The material was PBMCs, obtained on the day of the yellow fever booster vaccination. The receptors derive from a man in his thirties or forties who received the YFV17D yellow fever vaccine.

Only a few counts were recorded for this clonotype. The J gene is TRBJ2-7, the V gene TRBV10-3; unclear D gene. This CDR3 is built from 13 residues. Trimming took 2 bases from V and 0 from J, leaving 5 bases between them. Germline lookup yields CDR1 ENHRY and CDR2 SYGVKD. In DNA form, the CDR3 reads TGTGCCATCAGTGAGACAGCCTCCTACGAGCAGTACTTC. This sequence encodes CAISETASYEQYF.

DNA for the CDR3: TGTGCCAGCAGTTACTGGGGAGGGGCCGGGGCCTACAATGAGCAGTTCTTC. This translates into CASSYWGGAGAYNEQFF. The chain recombines TRBV6-5 with TRBJ2-1; TRBD2 agrees at 7 bases. Germline values: CDR1 MNHEY, CDR2 SVGAGI. This CDR3 comprises 17 residues. V shed 1 base, J shed 2 bases, and the junction held 8 bases outside the gene matches.

The gene calls are TRBV5-5 and TRBJ2-7; TRBD2 aligns across 9 bases. This CDR3 is built from 15 residues. CDR1 SGHKS and CDR2 YYEKEE come from the germline V gene (reference sequence). V lost 1 base, J lost 8 bases, and 10 bases stayed unmatched. The DNA for the CDR3 is TGTGCCAGCAGCTTGTCGGCTAGCGGGGAGTCTCAGCAGTACTTC. This sequence encodes CASSLSASGESQQYF.

V and J are TRBV20-1 and TRBJ2-1; D call uncertain. Trimming cost V 6 bases and J 6 bases, with 9 bases left between them. Germline CDR1 is DFQATT and CDR2 is SNEGSKA (reference sequence). The CDR3 runs 11 residues. The chain's CDR3 is CSAHTPNEQFF. The CDR3 DNA follows: TGCAGTGCCCACACACCCAATGAGCAGTTCTTC.

This clonotype has a handful of counts. The chain links TRBV9 to TRBJ2-3; 10 bases align to TRBD2. The J segment lost 5 bases and the V segment lost 0 bases, leaving 3 bases of the junction unmatched. CDR1 and CDR2 (germline): SGDLS, YYNGEE. The CDR3 sequence is 15 residues long. The CDR3 region is CASSVGSGRKDTQYF. DNA of the CDR3: TGTGCCAGCAGCGTAGGTAGCGGGAGGAAAGATACGCAGTATTTT.

This clonotype was recorded many times. V usage is TRBV6-2 or TRBV6-3 and J usage is TRBJ2-2, with 7 bases identical to TRBD2. CDR1 is MNHEY, CDR2 SVGEGT, per germline. The CDR3 is made up of 14 amino acids. The V gene end was trimmed by 6 bases and the J gene end by 0 bases; junction bases not matched to a gene: 1. The CDR3: CASRGGANTGELFF. CDR3 in DNA: TGTGCCAGCAGGGGGGGGGCGAACACCGGGGAGCTGTTTTTT.

This clonotype was counted between two and nine times. J is TRBJ2-7 and V is TRBV27; 10 bases line up with TRBD1. CDR1 is MNHEY, CDR2 SMNVEV, per germline (reference sequence). The CDR3 contains 14 residues. V lost 2 bases to trimming and J lost 6 bases; unmatched junction nucleotides: 4. This CDR3 reads CASSLVGTGVEQYF. The CDR3 DNA is TGTGCCAGCAGTTTAGTCGGGACAGGGGTCGAGCAGTACTTC.

This clonotype was detected only a few times. This chain uses TRBV3-1 with TRBJ2-1; a possible D gene is TRBD2 (5 bases). Trimming took 0 bases from V and 7 from J, leaving 16 bases between them. CDR1 is LGHDT and CDR2 is YNNKEL in the germline V gene (reference sequence). The CDR3 totals 16 residues. The CDR3: CASSQEGRGFWNEQFF. The CDR3 nucleotides are TGTGCCAGCAGCCAAGAGGGTCGCGGGTTTTGGAATGAGCAGTTCTTC.

This clonotype has just a few counts. The J gene is TRBJ2-1, the V gene TRBV27; D perhaps matches TRBD2 (7 bases). The CDR3 consists of 15 residues. In germline, CDR1 is MNHEY, CDR2 SMNVEV (reference sequence). Trimming pared 3 bases from V and 7 bases from J, leaving 16 bases between. The CDR3 loop is CASSFGGRPRNEQFF. The CDR3 DNA sequence: TGTGCCAGCAGTTTCGGGGGGCGCCCTAGGAATGAGCAGTTCTTC.

This clonotype was observed a handful of times. V gene TRBV12-3 or TRBV12-4 combines with J gene TRBJ2-2; the D gene is possibly TRBD1 (5 bases). The CDR3 sequence is 15 residues long. Between the trimmed V and J ends, which lost 3 bases and 8 bases, there was a span of 16 bases. CDR3 coding DNA: TGTGCCAGCAGTTTCGGTCAGCAGGGCGGTGGGGAGCTGTTTTTT. Translated, it gives CASSFGQQGGGELFF.

The V call is TRBV7-6, the J call TRBJ2-7; 10 bases are shared with TRBD2. The germline V gene has CDR1 SGHVS and CDR2 FNYEAQ. CDR3 length: 16 amino acids. After removal of 2 bases from V and 5 bases from J, the junction contained 9 bases not matched to a gene. The CDR3 coding sequence is TGTGCCAGCAGCTTACCCTCTAGCGGGAGTTATCACGAGCAGTACTTC. This gives the protein CASSLPSSGSYHEQYF.

A remark on this clonotype: Its ends do not fully match the called genes, so a read error is possible. In nucleotides, the CDR3 is TGTACCAGCAGCGGAGTACCCGGAGTGGGCTACGAGCAGTACTTC. Translated, it gives CTSSGVPGVGYEQYF. The chain has TRBV9 and TRBJ2-7, with a possible D match to TRBD2 (5 bases). The V gene's germline CDR1 is SGDLS and CDR2 YYNGEE. The CDR3 has 15 residues.

V and J are TRBV2 and TRBJ1-1; D not certain. CDR1 and CDR2 from the germline V gene are SNHLY and FYNNEI. The CDR3 sequence is 13 residues long. Trimming removed 7 bases from V and 0 bases from J, with 9 bases in between. CDR3 coding DNA: TGTGCCAGCACCGATCTACTGAACACTGAAGCTTTCTTT. It translates to CASTDLLNTEAFF. Drawing the rest from reference TRBV2 and TRBJ1-1, the complete variable domain is EPEVTQTPSHQVTQMGQEVILRCVPISNHLYFYWYRQILGQKVEFLVSFYNNEISEKSEIFDDQFSVERPDGSNFTLKIRSTKLEDSAMYFCASTDLLNTEAFFGQGTRLTVV.

The V gene is TRBV3-1, the J gene TRBJ1-1, with D perhaps TRBD1 (6 bases). Trimming stripped 6 bases from V and 9 bases from J, with 17 bases between. CDR1 is LGHDT and CDR2 is YNNKEL in the germline V gene (reference sequence). This CDR3 region has 13 residues. This CDR3 reads CASSEGGAGKAFF. CDR3 nucleotides: TGTGCCAGCAGTGAGGGGGGCGCGGGGAAAGCTTTCTTT.

This chain uses TRBV4-3 with TRBJ2-2; 8 positions agree with TRBD2. The CDR3 extends over 16 amino acids. J gave up 7 bases and V 3 bases, and 10 bases lay outside the gene matches. Germline CDR1 is LGHNA and CDR2 is YSLEER. In nucleotides, the CDR3 is TGCGCCAGCAGCCAGATAGCGGGACAAGATGGCGGGGAGCTGTTTTTT. As protein: CASSQIAGQDGGELFF.

The chain uses TRBV5-1 and TRBJ2-3; D may be TRBD1 or TRBD2 (6 bases each). The V and J ends lost 4 bases and 0 bases respectively, with 12 bases between them. Germline CDR1 reads SGHRS; CDR2 reads YFSETQ. This CDR3 is 15 amino acids long. The CDR3 nucleotides read TGCGCCAGCAGCACCACAGGGACTAGCACAGATACGCAGTATTTT. Residues: CASSTTGTSTDTQYF. The entire variable domain, with the rest obtained from reference TRBV5-1 and TRBJ2-3, is as follows: KAGVTQTPRYLIKTRGQQVTLSCSPISGHRSVSWYQQTPGQGLQFLFEYFSETQRNKGNFPGRFSGRQFSNSRSEMNVSTLELGDSALYLCASSTTGTSTDTQYFGPGTRLTVL.

This clonotype was recorded many times. The chain combines TRBV2 with TRBJ2-1; TRBD2 agrees at 10 bases. Germline values: CDR1 SNHLY, CDR2 FYNNEI. The CDR3 is 16 residues long. J lost 8 bases, V lost 7 bases, and 14 bases had no gene match. CDR3 sequence reads: CASIRSGLAVPDEQFF. As DNA, the CDR3 is TGTGCCAGCATACGGTCCGGACTAGCGGTTCCGGATGAGCAGTTCTTC.

This clonotype has only a few counts. This rearrangement joins TRBV5-6 to TRBJ2-2; 8 bases align to TRBD2. Trimming removed 4 bases from V and 1 base from J; junction bases left unmatched: 3. Germline CDR1 reads SGHDT; CDR2 reads YYEEEE. This CDR3 contains 15 residues. The CDR3 DNA is TGTGCCAGCAGCCCACTAGCGGAGAACACCGGGGAGCTGTTTTTT. Translating gives CASSPLAENTGELFF.

This clonotype was observed a few times. The chain carries TRBV11-2 and TRBJ2-4; TRBD1 might be the D (6 bases). Germline CDR1 is SGHAT and CDR2 is FQNNGV. Trimming shortened V by 5 bases and J by 0 bases, and 23 bases separated the two germline ends. CDR3 length equals 19 residues. CDR3 DNA sequence: TGTGCCAGCAGCCCCGGACCCGAGACCAGGGGTATAGCCAAAAACATTCAGTACTTC. Residues: CASSPGPETRGIAKNIQYF.

This clonotype occurred a few times. The chain is built from TRBV29-1 and TRBJ2-1, with 8 bases matching TRBD2. The V gene end was trimmed by 3 bases and the J gene end by 0 bases; junction bases not matched to a gene: 10. Germline V gene sequence: CDR1 SQVTM, CDR2 ANQGSEA. CDR3 length: 17 residues. CDR3: CSVDRNGGGISYNEQFF. CDR3 coding DNA: TGCAGCGTTGATAGGAATGGCGGGGGGATCTCCTACAATGAGCAGTTCTTC.

The rearrangement uses TRBV12-1 and TRBJ2-3; the table's D gene call, TRBD2, was not cross checked with the DNA. TRBV12-1 is termed a pseudogene. CDR3 length: 15 amino acids. CDR3 sequence (DNA): TGTGCCAGCAGCCAGTGGACTAGCGGGAGAGAGTCGCAGTATTTT. This translates into CASSQWTSGRESQYF.

This clonotype was counted only a few times. This rearrangement joins TRBV7-9 to TRBJ2-7, with D possibly TRBD1 on 6 matching bases. V lost 5 bases and J lost 3, with 11 bases in between. This CDR3 region has 13 residues. CDR1 is SEHNR, CDR2 FQNEAQ, per germline (reference sequence). The CDR3 loop reads CASSKTGYYEQYF. Written as DNA, the CDR3 is TGTGCCAGCAGCAAAACAGGGTACTACGAGCAGTACTTC.

A few counts support this clonotype. The chain links TRBV20-1 to TRBJ2-4; D call uncertain. The V gene lost 7 bases and the J gene lost 1 base, with 17 bases spanning the gap. The CDR3 length is 15 residues. Germline-derived CDR1 and CDR2 are DFQATT and SNEGSKA (reference sequence). The CDR3: CSGPSALEAKNIQYF. The CDR3 DNA reads TGCAGTGGGCCTTCCGCCCTGGAGGCCAAAAACATTCAGTACTTC.

This clonotype has only a few counts. The chain joins TRBV19 to TRBJ2-7, with a possible D match to TRBD1 (5 bases). CDR3 length equals 13 residues. Trimming shortened V by 9 bases and J by 2 bases, and 14 bases separated the two germline ends. Per germline, CDR1 LNHDA and CDR2 SQIVND (reference sequence). This chain's CDR3 is CASSNGRAYEQYF. CDR3 in DNA: TGTGCCAGCTCCAACGGCAGGGCCTACGAGCAGTACTTC.